This T cell receptor (beta chain) stems from a study of T cell responses to AZD1222 COVID-19 vaccine. TCRdb's table, derived via immunoSEQ multiplex PCR, lists solely in-frame clones and lacks some. The sample lists 70,000 to 95,000 clones; 85% to 90% were seen once. The V and J ends lost 0 bases and 7 bases, in that order; junction bases with no gene match: 5. The CDR3 has 14 residues. In germline, CDR1 is MNHEY, CDR2 SVGEGT. This clonotype was sampled from an adult who received the AZD1222 COVID-19 vaccine. The chain is built from TRBV6-2 or TRBV6-3 and TRBJ1-2; 7 nucleotides match TRBD1. Sequenced material: peripheral blood, taken 28 days after the second AZD1222 dose. CDR3 loop: CASSYSKGAAGYTF. The CDR3 DNA reads as TGTGCCAGCAGTTACTCGAAGGGGGCGGCTGGCTACACCTTC.